This T cell receptor beta chain was captured in a study of T cells in Graves' hyperthyroidism and ophthalmopathy. Unmatched junction bases numbered 6, after V lost 5 bases and J lost 2 bases. The CDR3 length is 17 residues. Template material for amplifying TCR beta CDR3 regions consisted of RNA transcripts. The TCR CDR3 first-round RT-PCR relied on the HTBI primer set. TCRdb re-called the multiplex PCR reads with MiXCR, one entry per CDR3 protein. The sample has about 320,000 distinct CDR3 sequences, roughly 15% seen once. The sequence derives from a man aged 25 to 45 with Graves' hyperthyroidism. J is TRBJ1-4 and V is TRBV12-3 or TRBV12-4; 12 positions agree with TRBD1. The sequenced sample consisted of blood. DNA for the CDR3: TGTGCCAGCAGTCCCGGGACAGGGGGCCCCACTAATGAAAAACTGTTTTTT. This translates into CASSPGTGGPTNEKLFF.